This T cell receptor beta chain appears in the sequencing data of a study of shared clonotypes between healthy human individuals. In the study overall: CD4 naive and CD4 memory each took three plates per donor, while CD8 naive took two and CD8 memory one. Study-wide points: Compared with memory subsets, naive subsets generally had larger estimated richness.

Only in-frame clones appear in the TCRdb table, and some are missing; sequencing was by immunoSEQ multiplex PCR. The data contain about 100,000 clones, around 65% of them singletons. This clone was counted a single time. The target antigen is unknown. The CDR3 covers 14 residues. The V gene end was trimmed by 2 bases and the J gene end by 4 bases; junction bases not matched to a gene: 2. Germline CDR1 is MNHEY and CDR2 is SMNVEV (reference sequence). The chain is built from TRBV27 and TRBJ1-1, with 9 bases that match TRBD1. The sequencing sample was made of memory CD8+ T cells sorted from blood. The subset denotes: CD45RO+ cells pooled with CCR7-negative TemRA cells. The clonotype originates from a woman aged 25 to 39 in good health. The CDR3 DNA reads TGTGCCAGCAGTTTAGGACAGGGGCCCACTGAAGCTTTCTTT. It is translated as CASSLGQGPTEAFF.